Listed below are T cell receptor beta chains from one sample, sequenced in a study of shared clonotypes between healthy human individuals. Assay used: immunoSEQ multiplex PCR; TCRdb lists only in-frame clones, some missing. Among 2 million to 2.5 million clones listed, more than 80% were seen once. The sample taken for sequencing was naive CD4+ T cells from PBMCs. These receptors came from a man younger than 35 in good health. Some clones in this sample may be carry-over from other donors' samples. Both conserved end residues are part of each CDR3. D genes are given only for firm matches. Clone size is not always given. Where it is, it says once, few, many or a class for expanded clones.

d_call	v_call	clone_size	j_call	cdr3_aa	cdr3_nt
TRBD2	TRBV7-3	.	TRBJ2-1	CASSPRLAGGGEQFF	TGTGCCAGCAGCCCTCGACTAGCGGGAGGGGGAGAGCAGTTCTTC
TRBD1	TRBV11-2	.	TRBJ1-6	CASSLRQGREPLHF	TGTGCCAGCAGTCTAAGACAGGGACGGGAACCCCTCCACTTT
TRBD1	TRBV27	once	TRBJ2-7	CASSLISGTGDYEQYF	TGTGCCAGCAGTTTAATTAGCGGGACAGGGGACTACGAGCAGTACTTC
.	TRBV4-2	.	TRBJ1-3	CASSPGVGNTIYF	TGTGCCAGCAGCCCGGGAGTCGGAAACACCATATATTTT
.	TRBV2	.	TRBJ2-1	CASGEVSPYNEQFF	TGTGCCAGCGGAGAGGTGTCCCCTTACAATGAGCAGTTCTTC
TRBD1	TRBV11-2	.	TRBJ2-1	CASSEGTANNEQFF	TGTGCCAGCAGCGAAGGGACAGCGAACAATGAGCAGTTCTTC
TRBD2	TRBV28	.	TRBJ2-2	CATSPGLAGTGELFF	TGTGCCACCTCGCCGGGACTAGCGGGCACCGGGGAGCTGTTTTTT
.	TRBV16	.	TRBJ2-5	CASSQWAGAVETQYF	TGTGCCAGCAGCCAATGGGCAGGGGCCGTGGAGACCCAGTACTTC
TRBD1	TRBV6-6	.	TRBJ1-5	CASSRGGDRNQPQHF	TGTGCCAGCAGTCGCGGGGGGGACAGAAATCAGCCCCAGCATTTT
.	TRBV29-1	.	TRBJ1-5	CSAGGSPNSNQPQHF	TGCAGCGCCGGCGGGTCACCAAATAGCAATCAGCCCCAGCATTTT
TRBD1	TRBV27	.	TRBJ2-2	CASRGTGGTGELFF	TGTGCCAGCCGGGGGACAGGGGGAACCGGGGAGCTGTTTTTT
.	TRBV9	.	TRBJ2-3	CASSDWPSTDTQYF	TGTGCCAGCAGCGATTGGCCTAGCACAGATACGCAGTATTTT
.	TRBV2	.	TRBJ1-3	CASSELGATISGNTIYF	TGTGCCAGCAGTGAACTTGGGGCGACAATCTCTGGAAACACCATATATTTT
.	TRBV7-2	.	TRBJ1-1	CASSLLGGEAFF	TGTGCCAGCAGCCTCCTTGGAGGTGAAGCTTTCTTT
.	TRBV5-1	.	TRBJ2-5	CASSLVVAGDKTQYF	TGCGCCAGCAGCTTGGTTGTCGCAGGGGACAAGACCCAGTACTTC
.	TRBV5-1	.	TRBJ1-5	CASSLVPQPQHF	TGCGCCAGCAGCTTGGTGCCCCAGCCCCAGCATTTT